The 26 T cell receptor beta chains reported below all come from one sample, sequenced in a study of T-cell reconstitution after alpha-beta-depleted transplantation in children. TCRbeta library construction was performed incorporating unique molecular identifiers. From the PCR reads, TCRdb called clonotypes with MiXCR, one entry per CDR3 protein. The sample holds approximately 490,000 distinct CDR3 sequences, over 9.5% seen once. This material consisted of PBMCs, taken before TCRalphabeta/CD19-depleted stem cell transplant. The origin of the receptors is a child under 10 years old with inherited bone marrow failure, due to receive a stem cell transplant.

Many counts were recorded for this clonotype. This chain uses TRBV27 with TRBJ2-7, with TRBD1 matching over 8 bases. CDR1 is MNHEY, CDR2 SMNVEV, per germline (reference sequence). The CDR3 is made up of 14 amino acids. J gave up 0 bases and V 10 bases, and 8 bases lay outside the gene matches. DNA for the CDR3: TGTGCCACCCAGACAGGGGCCCTCTCCTACGAGCAGTACTTC. This sequence encodes CATQTGALSYEQYF.

The table lists this clonotype with many counts. The rearrangement joins TRBV4-2 to TRBJ1-3; D unclear. CDR1 is LGHNA and CDR2 is YNFKEQ in the germline V gene. V was cut by 1 base and J by 0 bases, with 10 bases left in between. The CDR3 extends over 16 amino acids. The CDR3 DNA reads TGTGCCAGCAGCCAAGTCGGAGTTAACTCTGGAAACACCATATATTTT. This gives the protein CASSQVGVNSGNTIYF.

This clonotype was observed at least ten times. V gene TRBV20-1 combines with J gene TRBJ2-1, with unresolved D. Germline-derived CDR1 and CDR2 are DFQATT and SNEGSKA (reference sequence). Trimming left V 0 bases short and J 6 bases short, with 3 bases between. This CDR3 region has 11 residues. The CDR3 loop reads CSARDFNEQFF. The DNA of the CDR3 is TGCAGTGCTAGAGATTTCAATGAGCAGTTCTTC.

This clonotype was counted ten times or more. This chain connects TRBV14 to TRBJ2-1; possibly TRBD2 for D (6 bases). The germline gives CDR1 SGHDN, CDR2 FVKESK. This CDR3 has 14 amino acids. The V and J ends lost 4 bases and 6 bases respectively, with 13 bases between them. This CDR3 reads CASSLHEGGNEQFF. The DNA for the CDR3 is TGTGCCAGCAGCCTTCATGAGGGAGGCAATGAGCAGTTCTTC.

This clonotype has at least ten counts. This sequence joins TRBV7-6 and TRBJ1-3, with D tentatively TRBD1 (6 bases). Germline CDR1 reads SGHVS; CDR2 reads FNYEAQ. The CDR3 is made up of 16 amino acids. V lost 1 base to trimming and J lost 1 base, with 11 bases between them. The CDR3 DNA is TGTGCCAGCAGCTTAGAGTCAGGGACATCTGGAAACACCATATATTTT. Encoded protein: CASSLESGTSGNTIYF.

The table lists this clonotype with a few counts. The genes are TRBV29-1 and TRBJ2-7; TRBD1 matches 8 bases. The germline V gene encodes CDR1 SQVTM and CDR2 ANQGSEA. CDR3 length: 13 residues. Trimming cost V 3 bases and J 3 bases; bases outside gene matches: 4. In nucleotides, the CDR3 is TGCAGCGTTGAGCTGGACAGGGACTACGAGCAGTACTTC. It translates to CSVELDRDYEQYF.

As for this clonotype: A much bigger clone sits one base away, suggesting this may be a read error. The gene calls are TRBV29-1 and TRBJ2-2; 11 bases map to TRBD1. Germline CDR1 SQVTM, CDR2 ANQGSEA. The CDR3 totals 12 residues. The CDR3 loop reads CSGTGGTRELFF. The CDR3 DNA reads as TGCAGCGGGACAGGGGGCACCAGGGAGCTGTTTTTT.

As for this clonotype: A clone one base away is much larger, so this may be a read error. The chain employs TRBV5-6 and TRBJ1-1, with D perhaps matching TRBD1 (6 bases). The length of the CDR3 is 15 residues. Trimming removed 3 bases from V and 5 bases from J, with 17 bases in between. In germline, CDR1 is SGHDT, CDR2 YYEEEE. The CDR3 sequence: CASSWGAQVATEAFF. The CDR3 DNA sequence: TGTGCCAGCAGCTGGGGGGCACAGGTAGCGACTGAAGCTTTCTTT.

This clonotype showed up many times. V is TRBV5-6 and J is TRBJ1-2, with D possibly TRBD1 on 6 matching bases. Germline assignment: CDR1 SGHDT and CDR2 YYEEEE. The V end lost 1 base, the J end lost 2 bases, and 18 bases lay between the germline ends. The CDR3 is 17 residues long. CDR3 region: CASSLSLTGRINYGYTF. In DNA form, the CDR3 reads TGTGCCAGCAGCTTGTCCCTCACAGGGCGTATAAACTATGGCTACACCTTC.

Notes on this clonotype: This sequence may be a read error, since a much larger clone differs from it by one base. V is TRBV7-9 and J is TRBJ2-5; TRBD2 might be the D (6 bases). The CDR3 is made up of 13 amino acids. Trimming left V 4 bases short and J 6 bases short, with 12 bases between. Germline-derived CDR1 and CDR2 are SEHNR and FQNEAQ (reference sequence). The CDR3 DNA reads TGTGCCAGCAGCTCTCGGACTAAACAGACCCAGTACTTC. Protein: CASSSRTKQTQYF. Full variable domain (rest looked up from reference TRBV7-9 and TRBJ2-5): DTGVSQNPRHKITKRGQNVTFRCDPISEHNRLYWYRQTLGQGPEFLTYFQNEAQLEKSRLLSDRFSAERPKGSFSTLEIQRTEQGDSAMYLCASSSRTKQTQYFGPGTRLLVL.

This clonotype was picked up many times. The chain uses TRBV24-1 and TRBJ2-5, with 7 positions matching TRBD1. The length of the CDR3 is 15 residues. With V trimmed by 4 bases and J by 1 base, 5 bases remained unmatched. Germline CDR1 and CDR2: KGHDR and SFDVKD. Here the CDR3 DNA reads TGTGCCACCAGTGACCGGACAGGACCCCAAGAGACCCAGTACTTC. Translation gives CATSDRTGPQETQYF.

The V and J genes are TRBV19 and TRBJ2-1, with 8 bases lining up with TRBD2. The CDR3 has 18 residues. The V segment lost 0 bases and the J segment 4 bases; nucleotides outside the gene matches: 11. Germline loops: CDR1 LNHDA, CDR2 SQIVND (reference sequence). The CDR3 nucleotides read TGTGCCAGTAGTATAGAATCGCTAGCGGGCACAAAATACAATGAGCAGTTCTTC. Encoded protein: CASSIESLAGTKYNEQFF.

This clonotype was detected ten times or more. The chain recombines TRBV20-1 with TRBJ2-7; either TRBD1 or TRBD2 may supply D (5 bases each). In germline, CDR1 is DFQATT, CDR2 SNEGSKA (reference sequence). The CDR3 covers 14 residues. Trimming cost V 2 bases and J 6 bases, with 17 bases left between them. CDR3 nucleotide sequence: TGCAGTGCTAGACGGGCTACTACTAGGGGCGAGCAGTACTTC. Its translation: CSARRATTRGEQYF.

This clonotype was observed many times. The gene calls are TRBV7-2 and TRBJ2-1; 7 bases line up with TRBD2. Germline V gene data show CDR1 as SGHTA and CDR2 as FQGNSA. Trimming removed 4 bases from V and 7 bases from J; junction bases left unmatched: 13. The CDR3 is made up of 16 amino acids. Here the CDR3 DNA reads TGTGCCAGCAGCTCTCGGACTGGACTAGTGAAAAATGAGCAGTTCTTC. Its translation: CASSSRTGLVKNEQFF.

Concerning this clonotype: It may be a read error: a sequence one base away is much more abundant. The missing conserved phenylalanine or tryptophan at the end of this CDR3 makes a read error likely. The CDR3 here is CSVGKWGQGEAFS. CDR3 sequence (DNA): TGCAGCGTTGGGAAGTGGGGACAGGGTGAAGCTTTCTCT. The chain employs TRBV29-1 and TRBJ1-1, with 9 bases fitting TRBD1. Per germline, CDR1 SQVTM and CDR2 ANQGSEA. The J segment lost 7 bases and the V segment lost 4 bases, leaving 7 bases of the junction unmatched. The CDR3 sequence is 13 residues long.

A word on this clonotype: A much larger clone lies one base from this, so it may be a read error. The chain employs TRBV11-2 and TRBJ2-7; 7 positions match TRBD2. J gave up 5 bases and V 8 bases, and 9 bases lay outside the gene matches. The CDR3 loop spans 13 amino acids. Germline V gene data show CDR1 as SGHAT and CDR2 as FQNNGV. In DNA, the CDR3 is TGTGCCAGCGGCTCGGCAACTAGCGACGAGCAGTACTTC. It is translated as CASGSATSDEQYF.

This clonotype was counted at least ten times. The chain combines TRBV20-1 with TRBJ1-4; D is uncertain. The CDR3 is 13 amino acids. The ends were cut back, 7 bases at V and 0 bases at J, with 9 bases in the middle. The germline V gene has CDR1 DFQATT and CDR2 SNEGSKA (reference sequence). Here the CDR3 DNA reads TGCAGTGTCACGACGGCAACTAATGAAAAACTGTTTTTT. Amino acids: CSVTTATNEKLFF.

This clonotype was recorded many times. This chain uses TRBV29-1 with TRBJ2-5, with D possibly TRBD2 on 6 matching bases. The V gene lost 5 bases and the J gene lost 2 bases, with 12 bases spanning the gap. This CDR3 region has 13 residues. Germline V gene data show CDR1 as SQVTM and CDR2 as ANQGSEA. CDR3 bases: TGCAGCGTTCCGGGACTCTTGCAAGAGACCCAGTACTTC. It yields the protein CSVPGLLQETQYF.

This clonotype was observed at least ten times. The V and J genes are TRBV7-9 and TRBJ2-1; TRBD2 aligns across 11 bases. The CDR3 has 16 amino acids. V shed 4 bases, J shed 1 base, and the junction held 3 bases outside the gene matches. Per germline, CDR1 SEHNR and CDR2 FQNEAQ (reference sequence). The DNA of the CDR3 is TGTGCCAGCAGCTCGGGACTAGCGGTATCCTACAATGAGCAGTTCTTC. Translated: CASSSGLAVSYNEQFF.

This clonotype was observed a handful of times. This chain links TRBV7-8 with TRBJ1-5; D not certain. Trimming removed 1 base from V and 1 base from J, with 8 bases in between. The CDR3 is made up of 15 amino acids. Germline CDR1 SGHVS, CDR2 FQNEAQ. The CDR3 DNA follows: TGTGCCAGCAGCTTAGATGGGTTCAGCAATCAGCCCCAGCATTTT. This translates into CASSLDGFSNQPQHF.

This clonotype was observed at least ten times. The chain joins TRBV13 to TRBJ1-1; TRBD1 might be the D (5 bases). V gave up 4 bases and J gave up 1 base, with 10 bases separating them. This CDR3 comprises 14 residues. Germline V gene data show CDR1 as PRHDT and CDR2 as FYEKMQ (reference sequence). DNA for the CDR3: TGTGCCAGCAGCTCCACGGGACGGAACACTGAAGCTTTCTTT. Its protein is CASSSTGRNTEAFF.

The V gene is TRBV12-3 or TRBV12-4, the J gene TRBJ2-5, with unresolved D. The V end was cut by 2 bases, the J end by 5 bases, with 9 bases between. The CDR3 sequence is 13 residues long. CDR3 bases: TGTGCCAGCAGTTTATTAGTTGTGGAGACCCAGTACTTC. Protein sequence: CASSLLVVETQYF.

In its sample, this clonotype was seen many times. The CDR3: CASSDSRRTGHETQYF. The CDR3 DNA is TGTGCCAGCAGTGACTCCCGCCGGACAGGGCACGAGACCCAGTACTTC. The V gene is TRBV2, the J gene TRBJ2-5, with 8 bases lining up with TRBD1. The V gene's germline CDR1 is SNHLY and CDR2 FYNNEI. The CDR3 contains 16 residues. J was trimmed by 5 bases and V by 3 bases; bases with no gene match: 11. Full variable domain (remainder filled in from reference TRBV2 and TRBJ2-5): EPEVTQTPSHQVTQMGQEVILRCVPISNHLYFYWYRQILGQKVEFLVSFYNNEISEKSEIFDDQFSVERPDGSNFTLKIRSTKLEDSAMYFCASSDSRRTGHETQYFGPGTRLLVL.

This clonotype was picked up many times. The chain is built from TRBV7-9 and TRBJ2-5, with a possible D match to TRBD2 (6 bases). V was cut by 5 bases and J by 4 bases, with 14 bases left in between. The length of the CDR3 is 14 residues. CDR1 is SEHNR, CDR2 FQNEAQ, per germline (reference sequence). CDR3 in amino acids: CASSPPLSGETQYF. The CDR3, as DNA: TGTGCCAGCAGCCCCCCGCTTAGCGGAGAGACCCAGTACTTC.

In this sample, this clonotype turned up many times. This chain uses TRBV28 with TRBJ2-3; no reliable D call. CDR1 is MDHEN and CDR2 is SYDVKM in the germline V gene. V shed 4 bases and J shed 9 bases, with 8 bases lying between them. The CDR3 runs to 11 residues. The CDR3 DNA reads as TGTGCCAGCAGTTGGGCGAGAACGCAGTATTTT. Amino acids: CASSWARTQYF. Looking up the rest from reference TRBV28 and TRBJ2-3 gives the full variable domain: DVKVTQSSRYLVKRTGEKVFLECVQDMDHENMFWYRQDPGLGLRLIYFSYDVKMKEKGDIPEGYSVSREKKERFSLILESASTNQTSMYLCASSWARTQYFGPGTRLTVL.

This clonotype was observed at least ten times. This sequence joins TRBV27 and TRBJ2-5; D unclear. Trimming shortened V by 2 bases and J by 5 bases, and 9 bases separated the two germline ends. This CDR3 comprises 13 residues. CDR1 and CDR2 (germline): MNHEY, SMNVEV (reference sequence). CDR3 amino acids: CASSLLSAETQYF. CDR3 in DNA: TGTGCCAGCAGTTTACTTTCCGCGGAGACCCAGTACTTC.